The 6 T cell receptor beta chains below come from one sample, sequenced in a study of shared clonotypes between healthy human individuals. Clones were sequenced by immunoSEQ multiplex PCR, and TCRdb holds only the in-frame ones, with some missing. Here the sample spans about 680,000 clones, about 74% being singletons. The sequencing input was memory CD4+ T cells sorted from blood. Subset given: CD45RA-negative fraction. These receptors were collected from a young woman in good health.

The CDR3 DNA sequence: TGCAGCGGCGTCGGGACCTTAAGCGGGGAGCTGTTTTTT. Its protein is CSGVGTLSGELFF. The rearrangement links TRBV29-1 to TRBJ2-2; either TRBD1 or TRBD2 may fit D (5 bases each). V was trimmed by 7 bases and J by 7 bases, leaving 16 bases between them. Germline CDR1 is SQVTM and CDR2 is ANQGSEA. The CDR3 length is 13 residues.

V usage is TRBV2 and J usage is TRBJ2-3; TRBD2 matches at 9 bases. The V and J ends lost 6 bases and 2 bases, in that order; junction bases with no gene match: 6. Germline CDR1 and CDR2: SNHLY and FYNNEI. The CDR3 runs 15 residues. In DNA, the CDR3 is TGTGCCAGCAGACAACTAGCGGGTATCACAGATACGCAGTATTTT. Protein product: CASRQLAGITDTQYF.

This rearrangement joins TRBV7-9 to TRBJ1-5; the D gene is possibly TRBD1 (5 bases). The CDR3 covers 15 residues. CDR1 is SEHNR, CDR2 FQNEAQ, per germline (reference sequence). V dropped 5 bases and J dropped 1 base, with 12 bases sitting between them. CDR3 protein: CASSRDSASNQPQHF. In DNA form, the CDR3 reads TGTGCCAGCAGCCGAGACAGCGCAAGCAATCAGCCCCAGCATTTT.

This rearrangement joins TRBV6-1 to TRBJ2-5; TRBD2 matches 11 bases. This CDR3 has 15 residues. Germline V gene sequence: CDR1 MNHNS, CDR2 SASEGT. The J segment lost 1 base and the V segment lost 5 bases, leaving 3 bases of the junction unmatched. DNA of the CDR3: TGTGCCAGCAGTATGGGGACTAGCGGCCAAGAGACCCAGTACTTC. It translates to CASSMGTSGQETQYF.

The rearrangement joins TRBV2 to TRBJ1-2, with 9 bases lining up with TRBD1. The junction had 4 bases not matched to a gene; V was cut back by 5 bases and J by 3 bases. Germline CDR1 reads SNHLY; CDR2 reads FYNNEI. The CDR3 covers 14 residues. The CDR3 loop reads CASSPGQGDYGYTF. In nucleotides, the CDR3 is TGTGCCAGCAGTCCGGGACAGGGTGACTATGGCTACACCTTC.

This chain connects TRBV5-6 to TRBJ1-2, with TRBD1 as a possible D gene (6 bases). Trimming shortened V by 2 bases and J by 3 bases, and 14 bases separated the two germline ends. Germline CDR1 and CDR2: SGHDT and YYEEEE. The CDR3 length is 15 residues. CDR3 bases: TGTGCCAGCAGCTTTGTACAGGGTAGCGACTATGGCTACACCTTC. Its protein is CASSFVQGSDYGYTF.